This TCR beta chain emerged from a study of prognosis after radiotherapy for stage I lung cancer. About the research overall: Among the non-small cell lung cancer patients, all were considered medically inoperable.

This clonotype was counted at least ten times. V lost 3 bases and J lost 3, with 12 bases in between. This CDR3 contains 13 residues. The germline CDR1 and CDR2 sequences are GTSNPN and SVGIG (reference sequence). From genomic DNA, TCR beta CDR3 was amplified by two-round multiplex PCR. Amplification in first-round PCR relied on primers specific to each TRBV and TRBJ gene. TCRdb fed the multiplex PCR reads into MiXCR, producing one record per CDR3 protein. The profile shows some 19,000 distinct CDR3 sequences, roughly 53% of them singletons. The sequencing used PBMCs, collected before or after stereotactic body radiation therapy (not recorded which). The sequence derives from a donor of 50 years or more with non-small cell lung cancer. This chain connects TRBV30 to TRBJ2-7; D possibly uses TRBD1 or TRBD2 (6 bases each). CDR3 in amino acids: CAWRPGADYEQYF. The CDR3 bases are TGTGCCTGGAGGCCGGGGGCCGACTACGAGCAGTACTTC.